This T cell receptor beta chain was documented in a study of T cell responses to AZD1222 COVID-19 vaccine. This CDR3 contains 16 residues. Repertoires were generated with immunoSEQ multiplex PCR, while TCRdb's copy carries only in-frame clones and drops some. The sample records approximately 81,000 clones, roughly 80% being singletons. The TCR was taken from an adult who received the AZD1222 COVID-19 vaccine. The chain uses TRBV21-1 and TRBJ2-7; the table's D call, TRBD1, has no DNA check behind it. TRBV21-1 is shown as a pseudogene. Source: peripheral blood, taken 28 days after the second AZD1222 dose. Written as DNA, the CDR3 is TGTGCCAGCAGCGAAGACAGGGGGCTAGCGGCCTACGAGCAGTACTTC. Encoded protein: CASSEDRGLAAYEQYF.